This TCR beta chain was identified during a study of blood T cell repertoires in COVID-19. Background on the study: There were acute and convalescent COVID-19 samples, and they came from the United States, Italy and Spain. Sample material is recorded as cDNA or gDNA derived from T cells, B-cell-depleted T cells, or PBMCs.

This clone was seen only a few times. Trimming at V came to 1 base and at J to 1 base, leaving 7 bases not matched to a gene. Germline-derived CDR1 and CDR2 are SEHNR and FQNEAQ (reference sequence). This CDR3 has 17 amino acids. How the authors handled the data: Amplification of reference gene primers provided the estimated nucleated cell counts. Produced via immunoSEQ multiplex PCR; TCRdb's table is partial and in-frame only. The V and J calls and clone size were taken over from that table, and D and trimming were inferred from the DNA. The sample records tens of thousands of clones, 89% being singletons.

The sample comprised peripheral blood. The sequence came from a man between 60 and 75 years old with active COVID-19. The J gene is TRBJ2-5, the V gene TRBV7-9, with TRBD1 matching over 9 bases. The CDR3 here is CASSLGVVDRGQETQYF. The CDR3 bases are TGTGCCAGCAGCTTAGGAGTAGTGGACAGGGGCCAAGAGACCCAGTACTTC.